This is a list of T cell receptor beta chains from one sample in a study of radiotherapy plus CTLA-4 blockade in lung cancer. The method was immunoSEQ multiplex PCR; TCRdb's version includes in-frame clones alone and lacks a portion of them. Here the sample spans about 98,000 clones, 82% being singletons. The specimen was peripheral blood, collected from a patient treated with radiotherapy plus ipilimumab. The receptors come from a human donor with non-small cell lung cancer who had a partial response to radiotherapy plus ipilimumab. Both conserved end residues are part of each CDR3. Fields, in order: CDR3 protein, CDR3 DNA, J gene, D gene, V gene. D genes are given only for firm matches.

CASSPRDRGANEKLFF | TGTGCCAGCTCACCTCGAGACAGGGGTGCAAATGAAAAACTGTTTTTT | TRBJ1-4 | TRBD1 | TRBV18
CASSPPSRGYEQYF | TGCGCCAGCAGCCCGCCATCCAGGGGATACGAGCAGTACTTC | TRBJ2-7 | - | TRBV4-1
CSGGQGHPTDTQYF | TGCAGCGGTGGACAGGGCCACCCCACAGATACGCAGTATTTT | TRBJ2-3 | TRBD1 | TRBV29-1
CASSQGTSGEESQYF | TGTGCCAGCAGCCAGGGGACTAGCGGCGAAGAGTCCCAGTACTTC | TRBJ2-5 | TRBD2 | TRBV4-2
CASSLSLAGGNEQFF | TGTGCCAGCAGCTTAAGCCTAGCGGGAGGCAATGAGCAGTTCTTC | TRBJ2-1 | TRBD2 | TRBV7-2
CASSIGSGYQNTGELFF | TGTGCCAGCAGCATTGGATCGGGTTACCAAAACACCGGGGAGCTGTTTTTT | TRBJ2-2 | - | TRBV9
CASSLDRGLAGADTQYF | TGTGCCAGCAGCTTAGACCGGGGACTAGCGGGAGCGGATACGCAGTATTTT | TRBJ2-3 | TRBD2 | TRBV11-3
CSARDRGRTEAFF | TGCAGCGCGAGAGACAGGGGCAGAACTGAAGCTTTCTTT | TRBJ1-1 | TRBD1 | TRBV29-1
CASSFTGYSSGYTF | TGTGCCAGCAGCTTTACAGGGTATTCGAGCGGCTACACCTTC | TRBJ1-2 | - | TRBV7-9
CASTPVTGGKNQPQHF | TGTGCCAGTACCCCGGTGACAGGGGGCAAAAATCAGCCCCAGCATTTT | TRBJ1-5 | TRBD1 | TRBV19
CASSGTAGYDTQYF | TGTGCCAGCAGCGGGACAGCTGGGTATGATACGCAGTATTTT | TRBJ2-3 | TRBD1 | TRBV6-5
CASSSSSGRAVEQYF | TGTGCCAGCAGCTCATCTAGCGGGAGAGCGGTCGAGCAGTACTTC | TRBJ2-7 | TRBD2 | TRBV7-8
CASSVGRAVGELFF | TGTGCCAGCAGTGTCGGGAGGGCCGTCGGGGAGCTGTTTTTT | TRBJ2-2 | TRBD2 | TRBV11-3
CASSFGTSSHNEQFF | TGTGCCAGCAGTTTCGGGACTAGTTCCCACAATGAGCAGTTCTTC | TRBJ2-1 | TRBD2 | TRBV28
CASSIGTGRLLNEKLFF | TGTGCCAGTAGTATCGGGACAGGACGTTTGTTAAATGAAAAACTGTTTTTT | TRBJ1-4 | TRBD1 | TRBV19
CASSHSRQGYEQYF | TGTGCCAGCTCACACTCCCGACAGGGCTACGAGCAGTACTTC | TRBJ2-7 | TRBD1 | TRBV18
CASRSQGTTGELFF | TGTGCCAGCAGGTCCCAGGGGACCACCGGGGAGCTGTTTTTT | TRBJ2-2 | - | TRBV5-4
CASSQDRTATGNTIYF | TGTGCCAGCAGCCAAGATAGGACAGCTACTGGAAACACCATATATTTT | TRBJ1-3 | - | TRBV4-1
CSASNSRTGEHEQYF | TGCAGCGCTTCTAATAGCCGGACAGGCGAGCACGAGCAGTACTTC | TRBJ2-7 | TRBD1 | TRBV29-1
CASRPDTICDEQFF | TGTGCCAGCAGGCCTGACACGATTTGTGATGAGCAGTTCTTC | TRBJ2-1 | - | TRBV5-6
CASTLEYNSPLHF | TGTGCCAGCACCTTAGAGTATAATTCACCCCTCCACTTT | TRBJ1-6 | - | TRBV6-1
CASSSVAANYGYTF | TGTGCCAGCAGTTCAGTCGCAGCTAACTATGGCTACACCTTC | TRBJ1-2 | - | TRBV27